The entry that follows covers one T cell receptor (beta chain) sequence. The clone's antigen remains unknown. The DNA is left out, because the CDR3 cannot be placed on it with certainty; the CDR3 is given as TCRdb lists it. The germline V gene (reference sequence) supplies CDR1 LNHDA and CDR2 SQIVND. Including the terminal cysteine and phenylalanine, the CDR3 comprises 16 residues. These data belong to a study of OX40 agonist ivuxolimab in advanced cancers. For the wider study: The costimulatory receptor OX40 (CD134) was targeted by ivuxolimab, a fully human IgG2 agonistic monoclonal antibody. Intravenous ivuxolimab was administered to patients every 2 weeks at six dose levels: 0.01, 0.1, 0.3, 1.5, 3 and 10 mg/kg. Of the roughly 54 patients in dose escalation, some 20 had hepatocellular carcinoma, around 15 had melanoma, 9 had renal cell carcinoma and 9 had head and neck cancer. In the dose-escalation cohort, approximately 83% of patients were male, and the mean age was 60 years with a range of roughly 20 to 85. Prior anti-PD-1, anti-PD-L1 or anti-CTLA-4 therapy was permitted, and checkpoint inhibitors had been received by about 44% of dose-escalation patients. Partial responses occurred in three dose-escalation patients, of whom one had hepatocellular carcinoma and two had cutaneous melanoma. Peripheral TCRbeta sequencing was intended to test whether TCR sequence diversity was altered and clonal T-cell expansion was caused by ivuxolimab. The monotherapy dose-escalation portion (N = 52 patients) of the phase I ivuxolimab trial is reported in the paper.

General study outcomes and caveats: Partial responders in the 0.1-3.0 mg/kg groups had among the lowest normalized peripheral clonal expansion, especially among CD8+ T cells. Low levels of normalized T-cell clonal expansion were also seen in some nonresponding patients. Which antigens the clonally expanded peripheral T cells were specific for was not determined. After ivuxolimab, expanded clones were on average more numerous among CD8+ T cells than among CD4+ T cells. At doses from 0.1 to 3.0 mg/kg, clonal expansion was seen in both CD4+ and CD8+ blood T cells between baseline and week 6.

Patients with a history of autoimmune disease or receiving systemic immunosuppression were excluded from the trial. Peripheral blood for TCR sequencing was drawn from every dose cohort at baseline, at cycle 4 day 1 and at cycle 7 day 1. Samples came from an open-label, multicenter, first-in-human phase I dose-escalation trial of ivuxolimab. Adults with locally advanced or metastatic melanoma, renal cell, hepatocellular, or head and neck squamous cell carcinoma were enrolled in the trial. Before TCR sequencing, CD4+ and CD8+ T cells were separately sorted from peripheral blood. Genomic DNA was isolated from the sorted cells so that the TCRbeta CDR3 region could be sequenced. The immunoSEQ Assay was used for sequencing of TCRbeta CDR3 regions. Not all clones reach the TCRdb copy of this immuneACCESS table, which keeps in-frame sequences only. Checked studies attribute under half of the gap to unresolved V genes and leave the rest unexplained. This sample lists about 60,000 clones; about 94% were detected once. The ten largest clonotypes hold around 18% of the sample.

This sequence was found in an adult with an advanced solid tumor such as melanoma, head and neck, liver or kidney cancer. The input for sequencing was CD4+ or CD8+ T cells sorted from blood, taken in a trial of the OX40 agonist ivuxolimab. This chain is built from TRBV19 and TRBJ1-3; the D call of TRBD1 is as the table states it, not checked on the DNA. The CDR3 corresponds to CASSFGPGPSGNTIYF.